The 24 T cell receptor beta chains below all came from one sample that was sequenced in a study of graft-versus-host responses after intestinal transplantation. These receptors lack a known antigen. Here immunoSEQ multiplex PCR was the method, and the copy in TCRdb shows in-frame clones only, minus some. Here the sample spans 40,000 to 55,000 clones, approximately 95% being singletons. The material was unstimulated CD8+ T cells sorted from spleen or lymph node cells, obtained before transplant. The origin of the receptors is a human donor who was the organ donor for an intestinal transplant.

This clone was recorded once. The V and J genes are TRBV7-9 and TRBJ1-1, with a tentative D call TRBD1 (6 bases). This CDR3 region has 15 residues. The V end was cut by 1 base, the J end by 5 bases, with 14 bases between. Germline V gene data show CDR1 as SEHNR and CDR2 as FQNEAQ (reference sequence). The CDR3 reads CASSLDWVRGTEAFF. The CDR3 DNA reads TGTGCCAGCAGCTTAGACTGGGTCAGGGGTACTGAAGCTTTCTTT.

The J gene is TRBJ2-3, the V gene TRBV5-6, with 7 bases matching TRBD1. The CDR3 is made up of 16 amino acids. Unmatched junction bases numbered 12, after V lost 4 bases and J lost 4 bases. Germline V gives CDR1 SGHDT, CDR2 YYEEEE. The CDR3 sequence is CASSGEGGARADTQYF. The CDR3 DNA follows: TGTGCCAGCAGCGGAGAAGGGGGCGCGAGAGCAGATACGCAGTATTTT.

V and J are TRBV4-3 and TRBJ2-2; TRBD2 matches at 9 bases. With V trimmed by 5 bases and J by 6 bases, 13 bases remained unmatched. This CDR3 contains 17 residues. Germline V gene sequence: CDR1 LGHNA, CDR2 YSLEER. The CDR3 region has the DNA TGCGCCAGCAGCTACGGACCGGGACTAGCCCTGGCCGGGGAGCTGTTTTTT. Residues: CASSYGPGLALAGELFF.

This chain joins TRBV28 and TRBJ2-1, with D possibly being TRBD2 (5 bases). CDR1 MDHEN and CDR2 SYDVKM come from the germline V gene. The CDR3 has 14 amino acids. V lost 7 bases and J lost 0, with 10 bases in between. In DNA form, the CDR3 reads TGTGCCAGCACCGGGATGAGCTCCTACAATGAGCAGTTCTTC. Protein product: CASTGMSSYNEQFF.

The rearrangement uses TRBV30 and TRBJ2-7, with TRBD1 matching 7 bases. The CDR3 runs to 12 residues. The germline gives CDR1 GTSNPN, CDR2 SVGIG (reference sequence). With 4 bases clipped from V and 0 bases from J, the junction kept 0 bases outside the gene matches. The CDR3 is CAWTGGSYEQYF. CDR3 nucleotides: TGTGCCTGGACAGGGGGCTCCTACGAGCAGTACTTC.

The chain carries TRBV19 and TRBJ2-3; D perhaps matches TRBD1 (6 bases). The CDR3 consists of 16 residues. The germline V gene encodes CDR1 LNHDA and CDR2 SQIVND (reference sequence). Trimming took off 1 base at V and 4 bases at J, with 15 bases between the two ends. The chain's CDR3 is CASSIVGDKAPDTQYF. In DNA, the CDR3 is TGTGCCAGTAGTATAGTAGGGGACAAGGCCCCAGATACGCAGTATTTT.

This clone came up a few times. This chain joins TRBV2 and TRBJ2-7, with a tentative D call TRBD1 (5 bases). The germline CDR1 and CDR2 sequences are SNHLY and FYNNEI. Trimming cost V 4 bases and J 2 bases, with 12 bases left between them. The CDR3 loop spans 14 amino acids. The CDR3 DNA reads TGTGCCAGCAGTGTCAAGGGGTCCACCTACGAGCAGTACTTC. Its translation: CASSVKGSTYEQYF.

This sequence joins TRBV18 and TRBJ2-7; D possibly uses TRBD1 or TRBD2 (5 bases each). V was cut by 3 bases and J by 5 bases, with 8 bases left in between. This CDR3 has 12 amino acids. Per the germline V gene, CDR1 is KGHSH and CDR2 is LQKENI. The CDR3: CASSPGTHEQYF. CDR3 coding DNA: TGTGCCAGCTCACCGGGGACCCACGAGCAGTACTTC.

Only one count was recorded for this clone. The V and J genes are TRBV4-3 and TRBJ1-1; D is perhaps TRBD1 (5 bases). This CDR3 spans 13 amino acids. V was clipped by 1 base and J by 10 bases, with 13 bases between them. Germline assignment: CDR1 LGHNA and CDR2 YSLEER. CDR3 loop: CASSQVETALAFF. In DNA, the CDR3 is TGCGCCAGCAGCCAAGTCGAGACAGCTCTAGCTTTCTTT.

The rearrangement links TRBV19 to TRBJ2-3, with D hard to call. Germline-derived CDR1 and CDR2 are LNHDA and SQIVND (reference sequence). The CDR3 runs 15 residues. V was trimmed by 5 bases and J by 2 bases, leaving 14 bases between them. CDR3 sequence reads: CASSPPSLATDTQYF. The CDR3, as DNA: TGTGCCAGTAGTCCCCCCTCTCTTGCCACAGATACGCAGTATTTT.

J is TRBJ1-1 and V is TRBV30; D is ambiguous. CDR1 and CDR2 (germline): GTSNPN, SVGIG (reference sequence). The CDR3 has 13 residues. The V and J ends lost 2 bases and 5 bases respectively, with 12 bases between them. The CDR3 loop is CAWSFTRETEAFF. The CDR3 coding sequence is TGTGCCTGGAGTTTTACGCGGGAAACTGAAGCTTTCTTT.

The chain employs TRBV27 and TRBJ1-3, with TRBD1 identical over 7 bases. CDR1 and CDR2 (germline): MNHEY, SMNVEV (reference sequence). This CDR3 has 16 amino acids. With V trimmed by 7 bases and J by 3 bases, 12 bases remained unmatched. The CDR3, as DNA: TGTGCCAGCACGTCCACGACAGGGTTGGGTGGAAACACCATATATTTT. Its protein is CASTSTTGLGGNTIYF.

CDR3 bases: TGTGCCAGCAACAAAGGGACAGATACGCAGTATTTT. As protein: CASNKGTDTQYF. V gene TRBV28 combines with J gene TRBJ2-3; the D is unclear. The germline V gene has CDR1 MDHEN and CDR2 SYDVKM. V lost 7 bases to trimming and J lost 3 bases, with 8 bases between them. The CDR3 loop spans 12 amino acids.

The rearrangement joins TRBV11-3 to TRBJ2-7, with 8 bases fitting TRBD2. V gave up 5 bases and J gave up 2 bases; unmatched junction bases: 8. From germline, CDR1 is SGHNT and CDR2 YENEEA. This CDR3 is 15 amino acids long. CDR3 coding DNA: TGTGCCAGCAGCCGCGTCGGGGGGGACCCCTACGAGCAGTACTTC. Translating gives CASSRVGGDPYEQYF.

This chain connects TRBV19 to TRBJ2-7, with a possible D match to TRBD2 (6 bases). Trimming shortened V by 3 bases and J by 6 bases, and 15 bases separated the two germline ends. Germline assignment: CDR1 LNHDA and CDR2 SQIVND (reference sequence). This CDR3 has 14 amino acids. CDR3 loop: CASSIVGGGGEQYF. CDR3 sequence (DNA): TGTGCCAGTAGTATCGTCGGGGGTGGTGGCGAGCAGTACTTC.

CDR3 protein: CASSQSGGSYQETQYF. The CDR3 nucleotides are TGTGCCAGCAGCCAGAGCGGGGGATCGTACCAAGAGACCCAGTACTTC. The gene calls are TRBV7-9 and TRBJ2-5, with 8 bases identical to TRBD2. V shed 5 bases, J shed 0 bases, and the junction held 8 bases outside the gene matches. The CDR3 sequence is 16 residues long. From germline, CDR1 is SEHNR and CDR2 FQNEAQ (reference sequence). The full variable domain, with the rest looked up from reference TRBV7-9 and TRBJ2-5, is DTGVSQNPRHKITKRGQNVTFRCDPISEHNRLYWYRQTLGQGPEFLTYFQNEAQLEKSRLLSDRFSAERPKGSFSTLEIQRTEQGDSAMYLCASSQSGGSYQETQYFGPGTRLLVL.

CDR3 nucleotides: TGTGCCAGCAGGGATAGGACAAGGGGTTTTGAAGAGACCCAGTACTTC. It is translated as CASRDRTRGFEETQYF. The genes are TRBV28 and TRBJ2-5; TRBD1 is a possible D gene (5 bases). Between the trimmed V and J ends, which lost 6 bases and 3 bases, there was a span of 20 bases. From germline, CDR1 is MDHEN and CDR2 SYDVKM. The CDR3 length is 16 residues.

This clone showed up just once. This chain uses TRBV7-2 with TRBJ2-1; no reliable D call. There are 19 residues in the CDR3. Trimming cost V 5 bases and J 5 bases, with 28 bases left between them. Germline lookup yields CDR1 SGHTA and CDR2 FQGNSA. For the CDR3, the DNA is TGTGCCAGCAGCCTCATACACGCACTTTCAGCAGGTCGGGACAATGAGCAGTTCTTC. This sequence encodes CASSLIHALSAGRDNEQFF.

In this sample, this clone turned up once. J is TRBJ2-3 and V is TRBV6-5; 8 nucleotides match TRBD1. This CDR3 region has 15 residues. In germline, CDR1 is MNHEY, CDR2 SVGAGI. V lost 6 bases and J lost 3; bases outside the gene matches: 8. The DNA for the CDR3 is TGTGCCAGCAGGAGACCGACAGGGGTGACAGATACGCAGTATTTT. Its translation: CASRRPTGVTDTQYF.

In this sample, this clone turned up once. The genes are TRBV5-1 and TRBJ2-1; 12 bases are a match to TRBD2. The V and J ends lost 0 bases and 8 bases, in that order; junction bases with no gene match: 9. Germline CDR1 is SGHRS and CDR2 is YFSETQ. This CDR3 is built from 17 residues. The CDR3 DNA reads as TGCGCCAGCAGCTTGGGACTAGCGGGGGCGTCAATCGATGAGCAGTTCTTC. It codes for CASSLGLAGASIDEQFF.

The rearrangement links TRBV11-2 to TRBJ2-1; TRBD1 agrees at 9 bases. V gave up 4 bases and J gave up 7 bases; unmatched junction bases: 8. The germline V gene has CDR1 SGHAT and CDR2 FQNNGV. The CDR3 length is 15 residues. CDR3 DNA sequence: TGTGCCAGCAGCTCCACAGGGGGCACGGGAAATGAGCAGTTCTTC. Translation: CASSSTGGTGNEQFF.

The V and J genes are TRBV15 and TRBJ2-5; 7 bases line up with TRBD1. This CDR3 spans 15 amino acids. Germline CDR1 LNHNV, CDR2 YYDKDF (reference sequence). The J segment lost 2 bases and the V segment lost 2 bases, leaving 5 bases of the junction unmatched. CDR3 nucleotide sequence: TGTGCCACCAGCAGACTTGGACAGGATCAAGAGACCCAGTACTTC. Translating it yields CATSRLGQDQETQYF.

The V and J genes are TRBV7-9 and TRBJ2-7; D is uncertain. This CDR3 region has 12 residues. The V end was cut by 5 bases, the J end by 4 bases, with 9 bases between. In germline, CDR1 is SEHNR, CDR2 FQNEAQ (reference sequence). CDR3 loop: CASSTQRYEQYF. The CDR3 nucleotides are TGTGCCAGCAGCACCCAAAGGTACGAGCAGTACTTC. Drawing the rest from reference TRBV7-9 and TRBJ2-7, the complete variable domain is DTGVSQNPRHKITKRGQNVTFRCDPISEHNRLYWYRQTLGQGPEFLTYFQNEAQLEKSRLLSDRFSAERPKGSFSTLEIQRTEQGDSAMYLCASSTQRYEQYFGPGTRLTVT.

This clone is a singleton in its sample. This chain joins TRBV27 and TRBJ2-7; no definite D call. V lost 4 bases and J 7 bases, leaving 8 bases between the germline ends. Germline CDR1 is MNHEY and CDR2 is SMNVEV (reference sequence). The CDR3 spans 11 residues. CDR3 residues: CASSSPEEQYF. Here the CDR3 DNA reads TGTGCCAGCAGTTCCCCGGAGGAGCAGTACTTC.